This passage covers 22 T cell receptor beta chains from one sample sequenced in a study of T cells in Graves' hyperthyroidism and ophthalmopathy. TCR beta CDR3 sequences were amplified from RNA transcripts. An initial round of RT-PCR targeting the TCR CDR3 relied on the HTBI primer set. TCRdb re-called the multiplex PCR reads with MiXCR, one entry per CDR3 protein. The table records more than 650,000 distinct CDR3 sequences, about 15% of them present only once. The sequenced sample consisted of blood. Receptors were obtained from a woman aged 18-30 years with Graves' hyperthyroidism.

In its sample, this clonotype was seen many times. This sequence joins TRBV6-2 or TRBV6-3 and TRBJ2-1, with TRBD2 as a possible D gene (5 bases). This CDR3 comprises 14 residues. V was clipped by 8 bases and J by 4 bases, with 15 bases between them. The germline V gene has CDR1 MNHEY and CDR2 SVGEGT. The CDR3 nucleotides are TGTGCCAGCTGTCTGAGGGCTACTTACAATGAGCAGTTCTTC. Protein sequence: CASCLRATYNEQFF.

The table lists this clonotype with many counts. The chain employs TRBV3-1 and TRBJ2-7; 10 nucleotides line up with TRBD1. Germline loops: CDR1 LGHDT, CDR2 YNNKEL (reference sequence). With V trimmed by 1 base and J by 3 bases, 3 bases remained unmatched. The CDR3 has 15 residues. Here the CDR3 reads CASSQVGDRGYEQYF. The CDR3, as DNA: TGTGCCAGCAGCCAAGTTGGGGACAGGGGCTACGAGCAGTACTTC.

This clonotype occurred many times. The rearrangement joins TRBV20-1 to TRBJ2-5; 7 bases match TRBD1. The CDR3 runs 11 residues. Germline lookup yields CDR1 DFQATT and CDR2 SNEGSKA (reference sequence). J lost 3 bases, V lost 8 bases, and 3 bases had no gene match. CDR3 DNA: TGCAGTTTTACAGGGGAAGAGACCCAGTACTTC. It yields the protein CSFTGEETQYF.

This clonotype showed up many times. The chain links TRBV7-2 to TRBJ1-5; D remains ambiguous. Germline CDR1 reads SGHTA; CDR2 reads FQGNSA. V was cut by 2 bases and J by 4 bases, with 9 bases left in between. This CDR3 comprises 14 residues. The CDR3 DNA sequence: TGTGCCAGCAGCTTAAAGGGCCAAAATCAGCCCCAGCATTTT. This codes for CASSLKGQNQPQHF.

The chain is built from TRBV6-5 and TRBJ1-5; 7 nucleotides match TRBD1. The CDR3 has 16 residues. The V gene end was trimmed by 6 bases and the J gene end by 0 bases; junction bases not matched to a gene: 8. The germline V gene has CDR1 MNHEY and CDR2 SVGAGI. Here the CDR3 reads CASSMGQLYSNQPQHF. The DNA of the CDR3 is TGTGCCAGCAGCATGGGACAGCTTTATAGCAATCAGCCCCAGCATTTT.

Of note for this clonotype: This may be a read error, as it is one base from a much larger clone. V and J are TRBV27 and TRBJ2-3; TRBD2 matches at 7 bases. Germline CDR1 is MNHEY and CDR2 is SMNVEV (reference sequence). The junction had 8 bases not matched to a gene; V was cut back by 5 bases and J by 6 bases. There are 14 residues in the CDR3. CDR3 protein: CASSAQRGRDTQYF. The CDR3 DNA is TGTGCCAGCAGTGCCCAGCGGGGAAGGGATACGCAGTATTTT.

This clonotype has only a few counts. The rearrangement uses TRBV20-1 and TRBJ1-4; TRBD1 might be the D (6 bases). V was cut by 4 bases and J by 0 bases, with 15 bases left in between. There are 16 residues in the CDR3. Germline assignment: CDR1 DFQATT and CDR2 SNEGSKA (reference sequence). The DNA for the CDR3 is TGCAGTGCTAACAGGGACGTACTTGCAACTAATGAAAAACTGTTTTTT. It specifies CSANRDVLATNEKLFF.

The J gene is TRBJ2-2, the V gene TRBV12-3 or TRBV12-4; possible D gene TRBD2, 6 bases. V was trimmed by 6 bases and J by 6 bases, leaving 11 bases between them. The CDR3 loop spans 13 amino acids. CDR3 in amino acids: CASSPQRAGELFF. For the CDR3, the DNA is TGTGCCAGCAGCCCACAGCGGGCCGGGGAGCTGTTTTTT.

CDR3 nucleotides: TGTGCCAGCAGCCCATTAGCGGGAGCGGAGGGAGATACGCAGTATTTT. It codes for CASSPLAGAEGDTQYF. The chain carries TRBV4-2 and TRBJ2-3; 9 bases map to TRBD2. V was clipped by 4 bases and J by 5 bases; unmatched bases: 10. In germline, CDR1 is LGHNA, CDR2 YNFKEQ. CDR3 size: 16 residues.

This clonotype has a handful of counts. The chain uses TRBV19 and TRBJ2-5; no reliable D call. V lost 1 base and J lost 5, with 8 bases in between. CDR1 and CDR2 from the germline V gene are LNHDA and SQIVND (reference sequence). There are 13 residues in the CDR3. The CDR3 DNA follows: TGTGCCAGTAGTATAGCAGGCGGCGAGACCCAGTACTTC. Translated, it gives CASSIAGGETQYF.

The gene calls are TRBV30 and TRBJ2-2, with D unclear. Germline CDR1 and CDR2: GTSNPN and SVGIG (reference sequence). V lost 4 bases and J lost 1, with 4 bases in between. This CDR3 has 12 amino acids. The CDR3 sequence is CAWKRNTGELFF. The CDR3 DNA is TGTGCCTGGAAACGGAACACCGGGGAGCTGTTTTTT.

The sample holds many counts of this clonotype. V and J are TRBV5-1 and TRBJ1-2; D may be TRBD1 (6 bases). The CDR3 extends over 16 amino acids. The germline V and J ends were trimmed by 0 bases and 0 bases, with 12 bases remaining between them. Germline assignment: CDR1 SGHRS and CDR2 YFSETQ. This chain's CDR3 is CASSLGGTTTNYGYTF. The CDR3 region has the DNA TGCGCCAGCAGCTTGGGAGGGACAACCACTAACTATGGCTACACCTTC.

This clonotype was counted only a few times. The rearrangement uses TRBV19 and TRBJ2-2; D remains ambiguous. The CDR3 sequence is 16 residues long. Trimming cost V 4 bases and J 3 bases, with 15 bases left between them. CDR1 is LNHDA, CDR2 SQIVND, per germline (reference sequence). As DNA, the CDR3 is TGTGCCAGTAGTAGTATGGGCGGCGCGTACACCGGGGAGCTGTTTTTT. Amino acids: CASSSMGGAYTGELFF.

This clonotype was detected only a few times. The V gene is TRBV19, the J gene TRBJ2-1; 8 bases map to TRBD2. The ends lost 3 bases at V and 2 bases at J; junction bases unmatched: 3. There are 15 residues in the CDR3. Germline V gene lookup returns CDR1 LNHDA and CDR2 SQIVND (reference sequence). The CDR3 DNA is TGTGCCAGTAGTATTTACGGGAGGGCCTACAATGAGCAGTTCTTC. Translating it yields CASSIYGRAYNEQFF.

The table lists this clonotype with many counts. The CDR3 protein is CASSQEASSGGPAGELFF. In DNA form, the CDR3 reads TGCGCCAGCAGCCAAGAGGCCTCTAGCGGAGGTCCCGCCGGGGAGCTGTTTTTT. This chain joins TRBV4-3 and TRBJ2-2; 7 nucleotides align to TRBD2. In germline, CDR1 is LGHNA, CDR2 YSLEER. This CDR3 has 18 residues. The ends lost 0 bases at V and 6 bases at J; junction bases unmatched: 13.

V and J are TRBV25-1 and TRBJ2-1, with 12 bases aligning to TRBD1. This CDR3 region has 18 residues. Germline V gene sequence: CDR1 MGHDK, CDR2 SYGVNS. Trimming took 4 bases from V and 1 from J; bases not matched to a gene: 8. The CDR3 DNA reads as TGTGCCAGCAGTGCCGGGACAGGGGGCGTCCGATCCTACAATGAGCAGTTCTTC. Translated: CASSAGTGGVRSYNEQFF.

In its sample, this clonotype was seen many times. This CDR3 is CASSLGGLGASYNEQFF. The CDR3 DNA follows: TGCGCCAGCAGCTTGGGCGGTCTAGGCGCCTCCTACAATGAGCAGTTCTTC. The chain couples TRBV5-1 to TRBJ2-1; D ambiguous. The CDR3 is 17 amino acids. V gave up 0 bases and J gave up 0 bases, with 13 bases separating them. Germline CDR1 SGHRS, CDR2 YFSETQ. Full variable domain (rest looked up from reference TRBV5-1 and TRBJ2-1): KAGVTQTPRYLIKTRGQQVTLSCSPISGHRSVSWYQQTPGQGLQFLFEYFSETQRNKGNFPGRFSGRQFSNSRSEMNVSTLELGDSALYLCASSLGGLGASYNEQFFGPGTRLTVL.

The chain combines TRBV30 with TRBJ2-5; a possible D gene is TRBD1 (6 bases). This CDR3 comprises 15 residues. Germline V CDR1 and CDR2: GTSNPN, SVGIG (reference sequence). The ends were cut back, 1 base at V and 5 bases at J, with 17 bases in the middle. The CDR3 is CAWSAGDANWETQYF. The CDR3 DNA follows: TGTGCCTGGAGTGCAGGGGACGCGAATTGGGAGACCCAGTACTTC.

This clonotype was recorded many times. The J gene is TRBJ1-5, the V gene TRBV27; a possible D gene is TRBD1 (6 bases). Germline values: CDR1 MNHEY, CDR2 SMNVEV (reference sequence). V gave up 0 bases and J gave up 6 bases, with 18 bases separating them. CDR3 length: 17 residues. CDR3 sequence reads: CASSLSGGGVVGQPQHF. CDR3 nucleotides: TGTGCCAGCAGTTTATCCGGGGGCGGGGTAGTTGGTCAGCCCCAGCATTTT.

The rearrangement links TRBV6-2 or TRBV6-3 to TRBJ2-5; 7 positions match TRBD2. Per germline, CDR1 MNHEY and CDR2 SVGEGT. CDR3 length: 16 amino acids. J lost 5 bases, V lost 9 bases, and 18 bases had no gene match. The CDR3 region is CASKLWGGAPPETQYF. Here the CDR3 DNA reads TGTGCCAGTAAACTTTGGGGGGGAGCACCCCCGGAGACCCAGTACTTC.

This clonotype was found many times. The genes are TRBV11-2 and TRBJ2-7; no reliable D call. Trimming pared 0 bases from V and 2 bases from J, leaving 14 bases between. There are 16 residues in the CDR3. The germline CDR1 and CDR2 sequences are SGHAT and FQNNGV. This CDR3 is CASSLDLLDIPYEQYF. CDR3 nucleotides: TGTGCCAGCAGCTTAGATCTGTTAGACATTCCCTACGAGCAGTACTTC. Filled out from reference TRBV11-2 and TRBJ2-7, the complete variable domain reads EAGVAQSPRYKIIEKRQSVAFWCNPISGHATLYWYQQILGQGPKLLIQFQNNGVVDDSQLPKDRFSAERLKGVDSTLKIQPAKLEDSAVYLCASSLDLLDIPYEQYFGPGTRLTVT.

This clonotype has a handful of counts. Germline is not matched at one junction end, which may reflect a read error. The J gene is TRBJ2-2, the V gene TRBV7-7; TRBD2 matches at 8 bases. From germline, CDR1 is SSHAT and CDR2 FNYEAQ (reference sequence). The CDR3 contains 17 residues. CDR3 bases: TGTGCTAGCAGCCCCCTGTCAATAGCGGGATACACCGGGGAGCTGTTTTTT. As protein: CASSPLSIAGYTGELFF.